This T cell receptor beta chain was found in a study of shared clonotypes between healthy human individuals. Across the study: Each donor had three CD4 naive, three CD4 memory, two CD8 naive and one CD8 memory plate.

Study outcomes and limitations: Sampling covered blood only; tissue repertoires likely differ.

Naive-designated CD8 cells lacked CD45RO, were positively enriched for CCR7, and omitted terminally differentiated effector memory CD45RA+ cells. Method: immunoSEQ multiplex PCR; TCRdb's copy keeps in-frame clones and lacks some. The sample lists around 1.9 million clones; 85% to 95% were seen once. V gave up 4 bases and J gave up 3 bases, with 13 bases separating them. CDR3 length: 15 amino acids. Germline V gene sequence: CDR1 MGHRA, CDR2 YSYEKL. The table lists this clone with a count of one. The antigen is unknown. This clonotype was obtained from a man between 18 and 29 years old in good health. Some clones in this sample may be carry-over from other donors' samples. Material: naive CD8+ T cells from PBMCs. This chain joins TRBV4-1 and TRBJ2-1, with TRBD1 as a possible D gene (5 bases). The CDR3 DNA is TGCGCCAGCAGCCCTCGACAGCTACACTACAATGAGCAGTTCTTC. Its protein product is CASSPRQLHYNEQFF.